This T cell receptor (beta chain) was captured in a study of CD8 T cells in Susac syndrome. V was pared by 3 bases and J by 0 bases, with 3 bases of the junction left unmatched. CDR1 and CDR2 (germline): MDHEN, SYDVKM. CDR3 length: 15 amino acids. RNA, at roughly 0.45 to 1 ug, was reverse transcribed with random hexamers. One entry per CDR3 protein results from TCRdb running MiXCR on the immunoSEQ multiplex PCR reads. Counted here are roughly 150,000 distinct CDR3 sequences, approximately 96% occurring once; the ten biggest clones make up about 0.21%. The rearrangement links TRBV28 to TRBJ2-7; 9 nucleotides line up with TRBD1. Sequenced sample: CD8+ T cells from PBMCs. The TCR comes from a human donor with multiple sclerosis. The CDR3 region has the DNA TGTGCCAGCAGTTTGACAGGGGGATTCTCCTACGAGCAGTACTTC. It codes for CASSLTGGFSYEQYF.